This TCR beta chain was sequenced for a study of shared clonotypes between healthy human individuals. Study details: Donor ages ranged 18 to 49 years: a couple of women, a few men.

Both subsets, CD45RA+ naive and CD45RA-negative memory, were split from the CD4+ cells. Sorted-subset replicate PCR reactions were performed with around 200 ng DNA, corresponding to about 30,000 T cell genomes. Original processing notes: Without quality scores, immunoSEQ junctional reads could not be filtered like full-length reads. Data came from immunoSEQ multiplex PCR; TCRdb stores just in-frame clones and leaves some out. The V and J calls and clone size are taken from that table; D and trimming were inferred from the DNA. The sample carries 170,000 or so clones, approximately 62% recorded once. The CDR3 has 14 residues. V shed 1 base, J shed 10 bases, and the junction held 4 bases outside the gene matches. Germline V gene lookup returns CDR1 SEHNR and CDR2 FQNEAQ (reference sequence).

This receptor was identified in a man in his thirties or forties in good health. Sequencing was performed on memory CD4+ T cells sorted from blood. The subset: CD45RA-negative fraction. The chain recombines TRBV7-9 with TRBJ2-1, with 10 nucleotides matching TRBD2. The CDR3 spells CASSLGPTSGEQFF. The CDR3, as DNA: TGTGCCAGCAGCTTAGGGCCGACTAGCGGGGAGCAGTTCTTC. Drawing the rest from reference TRBV7-9 and TRBJ2-1, the complete variable domain is DTGVSQNPRHKITKRGQNVTFRCDPISEHNRLYWYRQTLGQGPEFLTYFQNEAQLEKSRLLSDRFSAERPKGSFSTLEIQRTEQGDSAMYLCASSLGPTSGEQFFGPGTRLTVL.